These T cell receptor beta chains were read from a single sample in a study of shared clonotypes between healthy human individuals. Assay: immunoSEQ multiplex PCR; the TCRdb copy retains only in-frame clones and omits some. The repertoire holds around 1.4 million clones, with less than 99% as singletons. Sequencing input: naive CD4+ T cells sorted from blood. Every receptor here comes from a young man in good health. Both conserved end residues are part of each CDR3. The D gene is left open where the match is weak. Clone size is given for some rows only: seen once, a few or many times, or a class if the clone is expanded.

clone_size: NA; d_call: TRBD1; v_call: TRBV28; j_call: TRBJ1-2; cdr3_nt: TGTGCCAGCCTAGGGACAGCGGATGGCTACACCTTC; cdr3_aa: CASLGTADGYTF
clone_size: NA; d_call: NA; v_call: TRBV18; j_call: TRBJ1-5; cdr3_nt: TGTGCCAGCTCCGAGTCTAGGGGTGTAAGCAATCAGCCCCAGCATTTT; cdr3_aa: CASSESRGVSNQPQHF
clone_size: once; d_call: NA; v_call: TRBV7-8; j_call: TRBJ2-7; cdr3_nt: TGTGCCAGCAGCCACCTAGCCGGACCACGAGGGGACGAGCAGTACTTC; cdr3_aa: CASSHLAGPRGDEQYF
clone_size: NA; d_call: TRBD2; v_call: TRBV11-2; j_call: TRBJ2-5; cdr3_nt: TGTGCCAGCAGCTCCCACGGCGGGAGCCCTCGAAAAGAGACCCAGTACTTC; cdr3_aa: CASSSHGGSPRKETQYF
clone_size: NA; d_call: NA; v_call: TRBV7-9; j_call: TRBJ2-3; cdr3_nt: TGTGCCAGCAGTTTAATTGGGGTCGGGGATACGCAGTATTTT; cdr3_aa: CASSLIGVGDTQYF
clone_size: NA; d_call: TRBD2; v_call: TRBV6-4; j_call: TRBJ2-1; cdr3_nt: TGTGCCAGCAGTGCCGGGGGGACTAACCTCTACAATGAGCAGTTCTTC; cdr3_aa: CASSAGGTNLYNEQFF
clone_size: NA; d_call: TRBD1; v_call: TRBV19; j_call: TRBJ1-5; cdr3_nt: TGTGCCAGTAGTCCCAGGGACAGATATAGCAATCAGCCCCAGCATTTT; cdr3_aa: CASSPRDRYSNQPQHF
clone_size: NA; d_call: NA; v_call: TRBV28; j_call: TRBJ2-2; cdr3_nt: TGTGCCAGCAGTTTAGATCCCCTGCGGGGGCTGTTTTTT; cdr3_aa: CASSLDPLRGLFF
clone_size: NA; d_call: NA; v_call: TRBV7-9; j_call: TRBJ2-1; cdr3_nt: TGTGCCAGCAGCTTATCTCCACCGAGTGAGCAGTTCTTC; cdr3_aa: CASSLSPPSEQFF
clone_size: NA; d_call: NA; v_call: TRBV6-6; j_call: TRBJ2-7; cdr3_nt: TGTGCCAGCAGAGCCGCTAGGGCCGAGCAGTACTTC; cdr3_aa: CASRAARAEQYF
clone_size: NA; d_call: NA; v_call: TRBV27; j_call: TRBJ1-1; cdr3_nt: TGTGCCAGCAGTTTACGTTTGAACACTGAAGCTTTCTTT; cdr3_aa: CASSLRLNTEAFF
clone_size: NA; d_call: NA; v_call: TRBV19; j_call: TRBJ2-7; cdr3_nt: TGTGCCAGTAGTATAAGCCCAGGGTCCTACGAGCAGTACTTC; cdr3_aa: CASSISPGSYEQYF
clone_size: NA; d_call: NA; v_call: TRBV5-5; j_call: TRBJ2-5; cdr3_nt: TGTGCCAGCAGCCGAACAGGGTTTGAAGAGACCCAGTACTTC; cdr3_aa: CASSRTGFEETQYF
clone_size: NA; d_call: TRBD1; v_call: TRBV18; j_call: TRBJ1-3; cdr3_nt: TGTGCCAGCTCACCTGCTCGGACAGGTGACTCTGGAAACACCATATATTTT; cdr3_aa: CASSPARTGDSGNTIYF
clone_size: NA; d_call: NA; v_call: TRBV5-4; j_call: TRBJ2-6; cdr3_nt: TGTGCCAGCAGACCCGAATGGGGTTCTGGGGCCAACGTCCTGACTTTC; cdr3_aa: CASRPEWGSGANVLTF
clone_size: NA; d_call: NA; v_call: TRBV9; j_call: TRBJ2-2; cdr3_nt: TGTGCCAGCAGCGTATCAGCGAACACCGGGGAGCTGTTTTTT; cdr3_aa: CASSVSANTGELFF
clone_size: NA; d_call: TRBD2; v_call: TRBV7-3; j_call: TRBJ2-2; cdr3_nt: TGTGCCAGCAGCTTACAAGCGGGAGGTGTCACCGGGGAGCTGTTTTTT; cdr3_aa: CASSLQAGGVTGELFF
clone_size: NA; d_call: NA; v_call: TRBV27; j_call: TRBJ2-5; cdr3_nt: TGTGCCAGCAGTTTATCGTTTAAAGAGACCCAGTACTTC; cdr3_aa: CASSLSFKETQYF
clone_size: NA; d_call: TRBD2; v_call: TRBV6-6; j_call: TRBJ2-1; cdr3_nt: TGTGCCAGCGGAACTAGCGGGAGGGTTCGTGAGCAGTTCTTC; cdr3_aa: CASGTSGRVREQFF
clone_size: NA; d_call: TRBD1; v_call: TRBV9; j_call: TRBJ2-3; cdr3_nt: TGTGCCAGCAGCGTAGATGGGACAGTAACAGATACGCAGTATTTT; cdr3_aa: CASSVDGTVTDTQYF
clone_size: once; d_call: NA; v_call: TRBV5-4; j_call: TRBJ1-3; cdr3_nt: TGTGCCAGCAGCTCCACGACAGGAAACACCATATATTTT; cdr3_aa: CASSSTTGNTIYF
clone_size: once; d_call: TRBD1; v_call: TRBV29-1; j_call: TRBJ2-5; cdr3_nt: TGCAGCGTCCAGACAGGGGGTTTGGGAGAGACCCAGTACTTC; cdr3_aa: CSVQTGGLGETQYF
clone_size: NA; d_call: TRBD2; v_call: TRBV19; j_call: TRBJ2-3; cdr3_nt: TGTGCCAGTGTAGGGACTAGACAGAGCGATACGCAGTATTTT; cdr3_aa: CASVGTRQSDTQYF
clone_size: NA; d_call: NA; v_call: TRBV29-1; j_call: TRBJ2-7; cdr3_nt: TGCAGCGTTGAGGTTATATCGGGTATTGACAAGCAGTACTTC; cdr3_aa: CSVEVISGIDKQYF
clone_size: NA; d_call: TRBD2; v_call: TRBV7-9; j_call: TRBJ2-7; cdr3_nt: TGTGCCAGCAGCGGCGGGACTAGCAGTAACGAGCAGTACTTC; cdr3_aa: CASSGGTSSNEQYF
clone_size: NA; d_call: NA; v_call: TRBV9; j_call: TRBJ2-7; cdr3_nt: TGTGCCAGCAGCCCCCTTCTTCAGGGTCGTTCGGGTGAGCAGTACTTC; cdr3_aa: CASSPLLQGRSGEQYF
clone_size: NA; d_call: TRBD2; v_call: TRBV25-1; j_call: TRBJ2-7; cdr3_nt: TGTGCCAGCAGTCCTAGCGGGAGTCGAGAGCAGTACTTC; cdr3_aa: CASSPSGSREQYF
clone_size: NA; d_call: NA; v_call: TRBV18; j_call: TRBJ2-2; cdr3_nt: TGTGCCAGCTCACCACTGGTCTTCGGGACAACCGGGGAGCTGTTTTTT; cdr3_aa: CASSPLVFGTTGELFF
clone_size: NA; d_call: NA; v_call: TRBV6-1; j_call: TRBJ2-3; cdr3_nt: TGTGCCAGCACCGGACTTTTCTTCACAGATACGCAGTATTTT; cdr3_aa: CASTGLFFTDTQYF
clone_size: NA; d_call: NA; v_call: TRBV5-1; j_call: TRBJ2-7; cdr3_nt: TGCGCCAGCAGCTTGGAGGGACTGGGCCCTCACGAGCAGTACTTC; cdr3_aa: CASSLEGLGPHEQYF
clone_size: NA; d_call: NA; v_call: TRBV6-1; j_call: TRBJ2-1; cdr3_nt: TGTGCCAGCAGTGAGGCGGGGGCTTTCGATGAGCAGTTCTTC; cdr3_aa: CASSEAGAFDEQFF
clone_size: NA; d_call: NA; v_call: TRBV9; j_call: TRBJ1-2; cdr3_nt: TGTGCCAGCAGCGTAGCTCACAGACTGAACTATGGCTACACCTTC; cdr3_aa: CASSVAHRLNYGYTF
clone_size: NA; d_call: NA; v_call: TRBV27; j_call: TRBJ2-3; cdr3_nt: TGTGCCAGCAGTTCGCCGGGACTTGGCACAGATACGCAGTATTTT; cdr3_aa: CASSSPGLGTDTQYF
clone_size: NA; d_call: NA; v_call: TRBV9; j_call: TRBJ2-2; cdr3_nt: TGTGCCAGCAGCGCCGACAGAGAGAGGAACACCGGGGAGCTGTTTTTT; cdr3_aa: CASSADRERNTGELFF
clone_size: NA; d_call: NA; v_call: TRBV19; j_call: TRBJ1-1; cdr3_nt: TGTGCCAGTAGAATTGACAGGAACACTGAAGCTTTCTTT; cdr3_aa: CASRIDRNTEAFF
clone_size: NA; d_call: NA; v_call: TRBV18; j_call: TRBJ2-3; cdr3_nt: TGTGCCAGCTCGGATCTTGGGGGCGCAGATACGCAGTATTTT; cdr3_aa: CASSDLGGADTQYF
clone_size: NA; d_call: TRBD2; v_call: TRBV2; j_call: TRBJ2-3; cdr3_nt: TGTGCCAGCAGGGCTCCGGGACTAGGGGGGGCAGATACGCAGTATTTT; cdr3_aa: CASRAPGLGGADTQYF